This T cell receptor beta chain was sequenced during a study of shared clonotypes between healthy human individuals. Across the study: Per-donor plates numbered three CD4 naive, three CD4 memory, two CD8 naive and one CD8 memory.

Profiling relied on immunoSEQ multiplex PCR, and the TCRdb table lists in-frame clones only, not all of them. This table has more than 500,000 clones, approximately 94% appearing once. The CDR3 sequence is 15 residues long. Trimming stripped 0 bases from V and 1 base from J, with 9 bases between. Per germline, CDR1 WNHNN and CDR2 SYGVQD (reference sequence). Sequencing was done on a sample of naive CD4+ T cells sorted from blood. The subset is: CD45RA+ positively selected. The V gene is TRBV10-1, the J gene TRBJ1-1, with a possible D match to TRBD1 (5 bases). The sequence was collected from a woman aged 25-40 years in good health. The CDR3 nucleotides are TGCGCCAGCAGTGAGTCGGGGACGGGGAACACTGAAGCTTTCTTT. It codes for CASSESGTGNTEAFF.